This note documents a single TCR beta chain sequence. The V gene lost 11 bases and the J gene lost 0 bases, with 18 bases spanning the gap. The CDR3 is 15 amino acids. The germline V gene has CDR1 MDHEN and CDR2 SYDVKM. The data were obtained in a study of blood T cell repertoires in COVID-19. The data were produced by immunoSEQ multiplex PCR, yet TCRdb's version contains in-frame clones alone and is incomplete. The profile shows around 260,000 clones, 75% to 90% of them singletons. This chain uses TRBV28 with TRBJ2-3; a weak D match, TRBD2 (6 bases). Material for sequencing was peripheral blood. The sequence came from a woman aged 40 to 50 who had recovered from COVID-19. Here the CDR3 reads CAGSEGTASTDTQYF. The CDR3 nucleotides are TGTGCCGGATCGGAGGGGACGGCTAGCACAGATACGCAGTATTTT.